This T cell receptor beta chain is drawn from a study of blood T cell repertoires in COVID-19 (TCRdb year 2020). The study in broad terms: The collaborator samples originated in the United States, Italy and Spain and spanned the acute and convalescent phases of COVID-19. A de-identified subject ID, COVID-19 status, age in years and sex were almost always included in the sample metadata. A freely available public database, intended as a resource for researchers studying the immune response to SARS-CoV-2, is where the repertoires were released. HLA class I and class II types, where available, came from metadata supplied by the sample provider rather than from assay-based typing. Samples came from the ongoing ImmuneRACE study (first 160 participants) plus 1,254 subjects from 6 global collaborators. The material from the prospective study consisted of cDNA or gDNA derived from T cells, B-cell-depleted T cells, or PBMCs. Subjects who had been exposed to COVID-19, were actively infected with it, or had recovered from it provided the deeply sampled blood TCRbeta repertoires that made up the dataset. Results and caveats for the whole study, not just this receptor: Clinical and demographic metadata were provided uncurated, with the amount varying by source and participant.

CDR1 and CDR2 are read off the germline V gene as MGHDK and SYGVNS. Compared with germline, V lacks 1 base and J lacks 0 bases; bases without a gene match: 4. Inclusive of the bounding cysteine and phenylalanine, the CDR3 is 16 residues long. The entry retains the CDR3 DNA only, 48 bases that are in frame from base 1. Whole blood was collected in K2EDTA tubes by collaborating institutions according to the institutions' own protocols. For TCRbeta analysis, collaborators shipped samples in one of three forms: frozen whole blood, isolated PBMCs, or DNA extracted from either of those sample types. On this clone itself: What antigen it recognizes has not been identified. Base qualities are not recorded, but no much larger clone differs from it by a single base.

The immunoSEQ Assay, a bias-controlled multiplex PCR, was used to amplify TCRbeta CDR3 regions from genomic DNA. The study's processing was this. The number of nucleated cells in each sample was estimated by amplification of reference gene primers within the assay. To quantify the absolute abundance of each unique TCRbeta CDR3 rearrangement, sequence reads were collapsed and filtered. For each sample, productive Simpson clonality was calculated as the square root of Simpson's diversity index across productive rearrangements. Held by TCRdb, this immuneACCESS table contains in-frame sequences only and omits some clones. Under half of the omission traces to an unresolved V gene where checked; the cause of the rest is unknown. The V and J calls and clone size come from that table; D and trimming were worked out from the DNA. This sample is represented by about 250,000 clones; approximately 86% of them were singletons. Roughly 0.8% of the sample comes from the top ten.

The receptor comes from a woman in her 30s with acute or convalescent COVID-19. The chain is assembled from TRBV25-1 and TRBJ1-1, with 8 bases matching TRBD1. Sequenced sample: peripheral blood. The CDR3 region reads CASSESGTGMNTEAFF. The base sequence is TGTGCCAGCAGTGAATCGGGGACAGGAATGAACACTGAAGCTTTCTTT.